This entry concerns a single T cell receptor (beta chain). The data are from a study of blood T cell repertoires in COVID-19. Turning to the study itself: Samples taken during acute and convalescent COVID-19 were collected in the United States, Italy and Spain. T cells, B-cell-depleted T cells, or PBMCs supplied cDNA or gDNA.

Under the authors' procedure: Cell counts per sample came from amplifying reference gene primers. TCRdb's copy holds only in-frame clones and misses some; the assay was immunoSEQ multiplex PCR. V, J and clone size reflect that table, while D and trimming were determined from the DNA. The table lists about 140,000 clones, about 90% of them singletons. Germline V gene lookup returns CDR1 SGDLS and CDR2 YYNGEE. Trimming took off 4 bases at V and 2 bases at J, with 19 bases between the two ends. CDR3 length: 16 amino acids. The origin of this receptor is a man aged 45-60 years who had recovered from COVID-19. The specimen sequenced was peripheral blood. This chain uses TRBV9 with TRBJ2-7, with D possibly matching TRBD1 (6 bases). DNA of the CDR3: TGTGCCAGCAGCCCTTGGGACACCAGAAACCCCTACGAGCAGTACTTC. Protein: CASSPWDTRNPYEQYF.